The rows below give T cell receptor beta chains drawn from one sample of a study of Tregs in tolerant kidney transplant recipients. Some clones are missing from TCRdb's copy, which holds only in-frame ones; the method was immunoSEQ multiplex PCR. The repertoire holds 80,000 or so clones, with 91% as singletons. Sample: CD4+ T cells from blood (PBMCs), taken 24 months after the transplant. These receptors were taken from a human patient who received a combined kidney and bone marrow transplant. Some T cells may be supplied by the graft donor. CDR3s include the opening cysteine and the closing phenylalanine or tryptophan. The order of the fields is CDR3 length, V gene, clone size, J gene, D gene, CDR3 DNA, CDR3 protein. The D gene is left open where the match is weak. Not all rows give a size; the values are once, few, many and, for expanded clones, a class.

CDR3 length: 15
V gene: TRBV9
clone size: NA
J gene: TRBJ1-1
D gene: NA
CDR3 DNA: TGTGCCAGCAGCGCGATTAGGTTGGGCTACAGTGAAGCTTTCTTT
CDR3 protein: CASSAIRLGYSEAFF

CDR3 length: 13
V gene: TRBV6-5
clone size: once
J gene: TRBJ1-6
D gene: NA
CDR3 DNA: TGTGCCAGCAGAACTGGGCCAGGCTTTGCCCTCCACTTT
CDR3 protein: CASRTGPGFALHF

CDR3 length: 14
V gene: TRBV6-1
clone size: NA
J gene: TRBJ1-5
D gene: TRBD1
CDR3 DNA: TGTGCCAGCAGTACCGGCAGGGGGAATCAGCCCCAGCATTTT
CDR3 protein: CASSTGRGNQPQHF

CDR3 length: 12
V gene: TRBV30
clone size: NA
J gene: TRBJ2-7
D gene: NA
CDR3 DNA: TGTGCCTGGGGTAGGGGAAGCCACGAGCAGTACTTC
CDR3 protein: CAWGRGSHEQYF

CDR3 length: 17
V gene: TRBV4-1
clone size: once
J gene: TRBJ1-2
D gene: NA
CDR3 DNA: TGCGCCAGCAGCCAAGATATGTCAGGGGTGAGCGAAAGGGGCTACACCTTC
CDR3 protein: CASSQDMSGVSERGYTF

CDR3 length: 13
V gene: TRBV6-4
clone size: NA
J gene: TRBJ2-2
D gene: NA
CDR3 DNA: TGTGCCAGCAGTGTCGAGTCGACCGGGGAGCTGTTTTTT
CDR3 protein: CASSVESTGELFF

CDR3 length: 14
V gene: TRBV9
clone size: NA
J gene: TRBJ1-4
D gene: NA
CDR3 DNA: TGTGCCAGCAGCGTAGGGCAGTCTAATGAAAAACTGTTTTTT
CDR3 protein: CASSVGQSNEKLFF

CDR3 length: 16
V gene: TRBV28
clone size: NA
J gene: TRBJ1-6
D gene: NA
CDR3 DNA: TGTGCCAGCAGCCGAACTCCTAGCTCCTATAATTCACCCCTCCACTTT
CDR3 protein: CASSRTPSSYNSPLHF

CDR3 length: 16
V gene: TRBV7-2
clone size: NA
J gene: TRBJ2-5
D gene: TRBD1
CDR3 DNA: TGTGCCAGCAGCCCACTGGGACAGCTGTCGCAAGAGACCCAGTACTTC
CDR3 protein: CASSPLGQLSQETQYF

CDR3 length: 14
V gene: TRBV4-3
clone size: NA
J gene: TRBJ1-2
D gene: NA
CDR3 DNA: TGCGCCAGCCGCCGGGCGGGAAGCGGCTATGGCTACACCTTC
CDR3 protein: CASRRAGSGYGYTF

CDR3 length: 15
V gene: TRBV19
clone size: once
J gene: TRBJ2-7
D gene: TRBD1
CDR3 DNA: TGTGCCAGTAGTCTAAGACAGGGGCGTACCTACGAGCAGTACTTC
CDR3 protein: CASSLRQGRTYEQYF

CDR3 length: 13
V gene: TRBV7-9
clone size: few
J gene: TRBJ2-3
D gene: NA
CDR3 DNA: TGTGCCAGCAGCCTCAGTTCACCAGATACGCAGTATTTT
CDR3 protein: CASSLSSPDTQYF

CDR3 length: 15
V gene: TRBV5-1
clone size: once
J gene: TRBJ1-1
D gene: TRBD1
CDR3 DNA: TGCGCCAGCAGCTTGGCCGGACAGGGGATCGGTGAAGCTTTCTTT
CDR3 protein: CASSLAGQGIGEAFF

CDR3 length: 13
V gene: TRBV7-3
clone size: NA
J gene: TRBJ2-7
D gene: NA
CDR3 DNA: TGTGCCAGCAGCCTCAACAGCGGTTACGAGCAGTACTTC
CDR3 protein: CASSLNSGYEQYF

CDR3 length: 14
V gene: TRBV25-1
clone size: NA
J gene: TRBJ2-3
D gene: NA
CDR3 DNA: TGTGCCAGCAGTTCACAGGGAGGCACAGATACGCAGTATTTT
CDR3 protein: CASSSQGGTDTQYF

CDR3 length: 13
V gene: TRBV19
clone size: once
J gene: TRBJ1-2
D gene: NA
CDR3 DNA: TGTGCCAGTAGTATAGCGACAGGCTATGGCTACACCTTC
CDR3 protein: CASSIATGYGYTF

CDR3 length: 19
V gene: TRBV7-2
clone size: NA
J gene: TRBJ2-3
D gene: TRBD2
CDR3 DNA: TGTGCCAGCAGCTTTAGGCTCTGGGGGGGGAGGGCCGGGACAGATACGCAGTATTTT
CDR3 protein: CASSFRLWGGRAGTDTQYF

CDR3 length: 13
V gene: TRBV4-1
clone size: NA
J gene: TRBJ2-1
D gene: TRBD1
CDR3 DNA: TGCGCCAGCAGCCAAGGACAGGGCAATGAGCAGTTCTTC
CDR3 protein: CASSQGQGNEQFF

CDR3 length: 13
V gene: TRBV19
clone size: NA
J gene: TRBJ1-6
D gene: NA
CDR3 DNA: TGTGCCAGTACATACAGGGATCGGTCCCCCCTCCACTTT
CDR3 protein: CASTYRDRSPLHF

CDR3 length: 16
V gene: TRBV10-3
clone size: NA
J gene: TRBJ2-3
D gene: TRBD2
CDR3 DNA: TGTGCCACAAAGGGGGGGACTAGCGGAGAAAGAGATACGCAGTATTTT
CDR3 protein: CATKGGTSGERDTQYF

CDR3 length: 13
V gene: TRBV15
clone size: NA
J gene: TRBJ1-1
D gene: NA
CDR3 DNA: TGTGCCACCAGCAGAGAGAGGTCGTTGGAAGCTTTCTTT
CDR3 protein: CATSRERSLEAFF

CDR3 length: 11
V gene: TRBV20-1
clone size: NA
J gene: TRBJ2-5
D gene: NA
CDR3 DNA: TGCAGTGCCCAGGGGACCGAGACCCAGTACTTC
CDR3 protein: CSAQGTETQYF